This T cell receptor beta chain came from a study of cytomegalovirus exposure and HLA in healthy donors. This clone has a handful of counts. The antigen is not known. The study's findings and limits: Earlier results showed most TCR beta V segments being productive about 87% or about 30% of the time. Researchers had no immune exposure information except CMV serostatus available.

The germline V and J ends were trimmed by 4 bases and 0 bases, with 11 bases remaining between them. The germline V gene has CDR1 SGHNT and CDR2 YYREEE (reference sequence). This CDR3 region has 15 residues. The PCR was carried out with 60 Vbeta primers and 13 Jbeta primers. The protocol was immunoSEQ multiplex PCR, while the TCRdb copy is restricted to in-frame clones and leaves out a portion. The sample holds 90,000 to 150,000 clones, 60% to 85% seen once. The sequencing input was PBMCs. This receptor was taken from a woman aged 35 to 49 in good health and CMV-seropositive. The rearrangement uses TRBV5-4 and TRBJ2-1; D perhaps matches TRBD2 (5 bases). The CDR3 loop is CASSQDSTSYNEQFF. CDR3 nucleotides: TGTGCCAGCAGCCAGGACTCCACCTCCTACAATGAGCAGTTCTTC.